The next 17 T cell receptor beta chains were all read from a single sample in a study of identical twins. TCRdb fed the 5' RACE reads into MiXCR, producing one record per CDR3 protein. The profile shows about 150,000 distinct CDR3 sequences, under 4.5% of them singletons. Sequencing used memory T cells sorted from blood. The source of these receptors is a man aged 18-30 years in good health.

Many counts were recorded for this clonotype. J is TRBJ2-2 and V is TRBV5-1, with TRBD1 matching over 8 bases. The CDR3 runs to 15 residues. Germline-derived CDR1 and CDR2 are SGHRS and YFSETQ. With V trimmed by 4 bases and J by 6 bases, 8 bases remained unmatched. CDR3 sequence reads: CASSGGQGAAGELFF. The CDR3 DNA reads TGCGCCAGCAGCGGCGGGCAGGGGGCCGCCGGGGAGCTGTTTTTT.

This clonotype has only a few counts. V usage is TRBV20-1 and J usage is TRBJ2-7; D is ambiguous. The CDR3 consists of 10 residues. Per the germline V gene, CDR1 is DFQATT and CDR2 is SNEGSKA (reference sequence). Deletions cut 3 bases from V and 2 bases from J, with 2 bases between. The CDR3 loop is CSASPYEQYF. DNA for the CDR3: TGCAGTGCTAGCCCCTACGAGCAGTACTTC.

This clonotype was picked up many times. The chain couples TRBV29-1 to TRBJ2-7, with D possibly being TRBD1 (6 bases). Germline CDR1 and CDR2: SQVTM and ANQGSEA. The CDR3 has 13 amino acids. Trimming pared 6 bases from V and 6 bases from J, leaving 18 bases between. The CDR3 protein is CSVGQSGSSEQYF. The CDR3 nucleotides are TGCAGCGTGGGACAATCCGGCTCGAGCGAGCAGTACTTC.

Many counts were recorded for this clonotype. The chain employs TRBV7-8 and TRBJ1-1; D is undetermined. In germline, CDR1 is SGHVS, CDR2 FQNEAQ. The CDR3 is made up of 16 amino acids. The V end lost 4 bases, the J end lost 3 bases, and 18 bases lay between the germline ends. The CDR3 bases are TGTGCCAGCAGCTCTCACCCGCGGAAGGACTACACTGAAGCTTTCTTT. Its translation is CASSSHPRKDYTEAFF. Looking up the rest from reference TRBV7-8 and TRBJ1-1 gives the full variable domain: GAGVSQSPRYKVAKRGQDVALRCDPISGHVSLFWYQQALGQGPEFLTYFQNEAQLDKSGLPSDRFFAERPEGSVSTLKIQRTQQEDSAVYLCASSSHPRKDYTEAFFGQGTRLTVV.

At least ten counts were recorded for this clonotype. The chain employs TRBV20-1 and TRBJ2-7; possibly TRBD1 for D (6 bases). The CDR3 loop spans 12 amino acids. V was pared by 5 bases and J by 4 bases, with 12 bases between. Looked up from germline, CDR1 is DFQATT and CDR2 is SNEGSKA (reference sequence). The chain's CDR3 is CSAGPDRYEQYV. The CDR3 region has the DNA TGCAGTGCTGGACCAGACAGGTACGAGCAGTACGTC.

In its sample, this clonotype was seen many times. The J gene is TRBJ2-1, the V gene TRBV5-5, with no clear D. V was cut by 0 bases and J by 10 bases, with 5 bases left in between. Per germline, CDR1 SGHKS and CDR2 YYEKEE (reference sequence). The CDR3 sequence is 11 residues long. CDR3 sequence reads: CASSLGWEQFF. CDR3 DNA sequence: TGTGCCAGCAGCTTGGGGTGGGAGCAGTTCTTC.

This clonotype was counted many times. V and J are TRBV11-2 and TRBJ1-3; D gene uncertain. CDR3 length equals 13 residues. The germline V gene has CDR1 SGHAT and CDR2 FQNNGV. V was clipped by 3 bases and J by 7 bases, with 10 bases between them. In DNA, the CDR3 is TGTGCCAGCAGCTTGGGGAACCGGAACACCATATATTTT. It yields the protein CASSLGNRNTIYF.

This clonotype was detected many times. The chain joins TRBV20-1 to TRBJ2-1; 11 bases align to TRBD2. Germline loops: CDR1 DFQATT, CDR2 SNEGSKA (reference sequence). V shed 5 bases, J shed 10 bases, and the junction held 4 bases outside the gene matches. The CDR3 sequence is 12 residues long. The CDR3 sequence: CSASGTSGEQFF. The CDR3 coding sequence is TGCAGTGCTTCCGGGACTAGCGGAGAGCAGTTCTTC.

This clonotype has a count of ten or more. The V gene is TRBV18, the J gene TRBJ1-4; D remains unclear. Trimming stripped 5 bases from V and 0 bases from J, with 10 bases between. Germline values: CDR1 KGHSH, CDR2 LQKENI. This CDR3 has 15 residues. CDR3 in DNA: TGTGCCAGCTCAAACGGTTGGGCAACTAATGAAAAACTGTTTTTT. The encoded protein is CASSNGWATNEKLFF.

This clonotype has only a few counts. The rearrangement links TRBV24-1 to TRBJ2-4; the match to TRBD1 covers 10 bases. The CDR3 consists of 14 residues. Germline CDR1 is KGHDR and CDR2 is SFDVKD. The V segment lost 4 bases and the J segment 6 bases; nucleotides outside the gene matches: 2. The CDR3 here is CATSDGQGGNIQYF. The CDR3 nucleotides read TGTGCCACCAGTGACGGACAGGGGGGAAACATTCAGTACTTC.

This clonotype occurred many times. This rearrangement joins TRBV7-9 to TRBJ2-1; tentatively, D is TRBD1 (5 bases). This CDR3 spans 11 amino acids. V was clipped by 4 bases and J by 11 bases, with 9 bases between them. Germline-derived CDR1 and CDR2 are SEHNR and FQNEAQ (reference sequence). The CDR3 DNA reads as TGTGCCAGCAGCTCGGACAAAAAGCAGTTCTTC. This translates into CASSSDKKQFF.

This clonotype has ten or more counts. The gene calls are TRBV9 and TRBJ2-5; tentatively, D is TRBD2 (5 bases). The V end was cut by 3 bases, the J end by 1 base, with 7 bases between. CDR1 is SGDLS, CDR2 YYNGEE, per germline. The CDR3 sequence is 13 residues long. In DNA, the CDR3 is TGTGCCAGCAGCGCAGCGGTCCAAGAGACCCAGTACTTC. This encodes CASSAAVQETQYF.

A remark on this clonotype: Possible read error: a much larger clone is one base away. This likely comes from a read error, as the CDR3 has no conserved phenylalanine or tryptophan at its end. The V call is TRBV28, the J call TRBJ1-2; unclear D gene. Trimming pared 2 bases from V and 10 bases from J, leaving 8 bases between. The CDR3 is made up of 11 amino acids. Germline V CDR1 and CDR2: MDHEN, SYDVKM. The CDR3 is CASSLTGNYTC. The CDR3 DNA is TGTGCCAGCAGTTTAACGGGCAACTACACCTGC.

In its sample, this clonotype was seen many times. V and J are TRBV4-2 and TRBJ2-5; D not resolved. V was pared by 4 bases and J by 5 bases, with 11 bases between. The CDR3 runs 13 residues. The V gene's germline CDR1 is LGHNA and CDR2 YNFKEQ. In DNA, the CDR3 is TGTGCCAGCAGCCTCCGTCGATCGGAGACCCAGTACTTC. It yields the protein CASSLRRSETQYF.

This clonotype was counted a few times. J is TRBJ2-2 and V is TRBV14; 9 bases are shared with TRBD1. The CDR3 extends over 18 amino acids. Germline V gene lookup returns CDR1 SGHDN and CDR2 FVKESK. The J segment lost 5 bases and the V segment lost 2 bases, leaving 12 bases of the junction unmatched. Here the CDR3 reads CASSQRTGGARGTGELFF. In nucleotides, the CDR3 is TGTGCCAGCAGCCAAAGAACAGGGGGCGCGAGAGGGACCGGGGAGCTGTTTTTT. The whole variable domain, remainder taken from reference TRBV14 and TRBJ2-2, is EAGVTQFPSHSVIEKGQTVTLRCDPISGHDNLYWYRRVMGKEIKFLLHFVKESKQDESGMPNNRFLAERTGGTYSTLKVQPAELEDSGVYFCASSQRTGGARGTGELFFGEGSRLTVL.

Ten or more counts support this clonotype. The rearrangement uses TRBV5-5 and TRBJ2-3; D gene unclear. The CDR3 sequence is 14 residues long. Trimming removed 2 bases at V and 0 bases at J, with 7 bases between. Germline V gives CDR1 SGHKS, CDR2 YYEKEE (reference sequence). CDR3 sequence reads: CASSFTGSTDTQYF. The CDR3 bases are TGTGCCAGCAGCTTCACCGGCAGCACAGATACGCAGTATTTT.

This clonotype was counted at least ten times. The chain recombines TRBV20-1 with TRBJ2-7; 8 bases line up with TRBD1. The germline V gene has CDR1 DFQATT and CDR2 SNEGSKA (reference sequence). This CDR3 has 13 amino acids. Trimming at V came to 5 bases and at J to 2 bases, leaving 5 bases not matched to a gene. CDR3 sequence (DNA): TGCAGTGCTCGCTCGACAGGGGCCTACGAGCAGTACTTC. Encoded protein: CSARSTGAYEQYF.